Listed here are 16 T cell receptor beta chains from one sample, sequenced in a study of T-cell memory formation after mild COVID-19. In TCRdb, the 5' RACE reads were re-called with MiXCR into one record per CDR3 protein. The sample contains 380,000 or so distinct CDR3 sequences, roughly 13% of which appear only once. The sample consisted of PBMCs or a T cell subset sorted from them (not recorded which). The receptors were gathered from a man aged 18 to 29 who had mild COVID-19 (a few samples of this study predate the infection). Cell type and time point are not known.

The chain uses TRBV2 and TRBJ1-2, with D perhaps matching TRBD1 (5 bases). From germline, CDR1 is SNHLY and CDR2 FYNNEI. The V end lost 5 bases, the J end lost 8 bases, and 15 bases lay between the germline ends. There are 13 residues in the CDR3. This chain's CDR3 is CASSWTRREGYTF. In nucleotides, the CDR3 is TGTGCCAGCAGTTGGACACGCCGGGAGGGCTACACCTTC.

The V call is TRBV3-1, the J call TRBJ2-5, with D unclear. CDR1 and CDR2 (germline): LGHDT, YNNKEL (reference sequence). The CDR3 is 12 residues long. Trimming stripped 4 bases from V and 6 bases from J, with 9 bases between. CDR3 residues: CASSPSMKTQYF. DNA of the CDR3: TGTGCCAGCAGCCCCAGTATGAAGACCCAGTACTTC.

This clonotype was recorded a few times. The V and J genes are TRBV16 and TRBJ1-1; D gene ambiguous. Looked up from germline, CDR1 is KGHSY and CDR2 is FQNENV. The CDR3 covers 13 residues. V was clipped by 6 bases and J by 4 bases, with 12 bases between them. The CDR3 nucleotides read TGTGCCAGCAGTCAAGTCACCCGCACTGAAGCTTTCTTT. Translated, it gives CASSQVTRTEAFF. The full variable domain, completed using reference TRBV16 and TRBJ1-1, is GEEVAQTPKHLVRGEGQKAKLYCAPIKGHSYVFWYQQVLKNEFKFLISFQNENVFDETGMPKERFSAKCLPNSPCSLEIQATKLEDSAVYFCASSQVTRTEAFFGQGTRLTVV.

Ten or more counts support this clonotype. The CDR3 DNA sequence: TGCGCCAGCAGCCCCCGCGGAAATGAAAAACTGTTTTTT. Amino acid sequence: CASSPRGNEKLFF. V usage is TRBV4-3 and J usage is TRBJ1-4, with unresolved D. The ends were cut back, 4 bases at V and 5 bases at J, with 8 bases in the middle. CDR1 and CDR2 from the germline V gene are LGHNA and YSLEER. This CDR3 is 13 amino acids long.

The V gene is TRBV7-2, the J gene TRBJ2-2; TRBD2 aligns across 11 bases. The trim removed 2 bases at V and 5 bases at J, leaving 4 bases unmatched. The CDR3 is 16 residues long. Germline CDR1 and CDR2: SGHTA and FQGNSA. CDR3 in amino acids: CASSLLPSGGTGELFF. The CDR3 DNA reads TGTGCCAGCAGCTTATTGCCTAGCGGGGGGACCGGGGAGCTGTTTTTT.

This clonotype was counted a few times. The gene calls are TRBV7-3 and TRBJ2-7; TRBD2 agrees at 11 bases. Germline V gives CDR1 SGHTA, CDR2 FQGTGA. J gave up 2 bases and V 5 bases, and 5 bases lay outside the gene matches. The CDR3 is 15 residues long. In nucleotides, the CDR3 is TGTGCCAGCAGCACCCAGACTAGCGGGACCTACGAGCAGTACTTC. Its protein is CASSTQTSGTYEQYF.

The chain has TRBV7-3 and TRBJ2-1, with unresolved D. Germline V gene sequence: CDR1 SGHTA, CDR2 FQGTGA. V shed 5 bases and J shed 0 bases, with 14 bases lying between them. The CDR3 is 16 residues long. The CDR3 nucleotides read TGTGCCAGCAGCCCGGTCCTGTCCACCTCCTACAATGAGCAGTTCTTC. Amino acid sequence: CASSPVLSTSYNEQFF.

This clonotype was seen a few times. The genes are TRBV2 and TRBJ2-7; TRBD1 matches 9 bases. Germline CDR1 and CDR2: SNHLY and FYNNEI. V gave up 6 bases and J gave up 0 bases; unmatched junction bases: 9. The CDR3 is 16 residues long. For the CDR3, the DNA is TGTGCCAGCAGCGACCCGGGACAGGGAAGCTCCTACGAGCAGTACTTC. Its protein is CASSDPGQGSSYEQYF.

This chain uses TRBV4-3 with TRBJ2-2; 9 nucleotides line up with TRBD1. CDR3 length equals 14 residues. Germline assignment: CDR1 LGHNA and CDR2 YSLEER. V shed 6 bases, J shed 10 bases, and the junction held 9 bases outside the gene matches. The CDR3 sequence is CASSRNRGREELFF. CDR3 DNA: TGCGCCAGCAGTCGTAACAGGGGGCGCGAGGAGCTGTTTTTT.

This clonotype appeared a few times. The gene calls are TRBV12-3 or TRBV12-4 and TRBJ1-3, with D hard to call. The CDR3 is 16 amino acids. Trimming took off 0 bases at V and 3 bases at J, with 12 bases between the two ends. In nucleotides, the CDR3 is TGTGCCAGCAGTTTAGCCGTGAAGGGTGTTGGAAACACCATATATTTT. Residues: CASSLAVKGVGNTIYF.

Ten or more counts support this clonotype. V is TRBV5-1 and J is TRBJ2-3, with no clear D. The V gene's germline CDR1 is SGHRS and CDR2 YFSETQ. The CDR3 extends over 13 amino acids. Trimming removed 4 bases at V and 6 bases at J, with 12 bases between. CDR3 amino acids: CASSPGDRDTQYF. The CDR3 coding sequence is TGCGCCAGCAGCCCGGGCGACCGGGATACGCAGTATTTT.

This clonotype appeared a few times. J is TRBJ2-2 and V is TRBV12-3 or TRBV12-4; 13 bases agree with TRBD2. The CDR3 sequence is 15 residues long. Losses at the gene ends were 6 bases for V and 6 bases for J; bases not matched to a gene: 4. The chain's CDR3 is CASRLLAGGPGELFF. The CDR3 region has the DNA TGTGCCAGCAGACTACTAGCGGGGGGGCCCGGGGAGCTGTTTTTT.

The chain combines TRBV4-1 with TRBJ2-7; D gene ambiguous. CDR3 length: 14 amino acids. The germline gives CDR1 MGHRA, CDR2 YSYEKL. V lost 1 base and J lost 3, with 10 bases in between. The CDR3 is CASSQVDSSYEQYF. CDR3 nucleotide sequence: TGCGCCAGCAGCCAAGTCGACTCGAGCTACGAGCAGTACTTC.

This clonotype was observed a handful of times. The rearrangement links TRBV4-3 to TRBJ1-2; 10 nucleotides match TRBD1. V lost 7 bases and J lost 12; bases outside the gene matches: 11. Looked up from germline, CDR1 is LGHNA and CDR2 is YSLEER. There are 13 residues in the CDR3. CDR3 DNA sequence: TGCGCCAGCATGCCGGCGGGACAGGGGATCGACACCTTC. This encodes CASMPAGQGIDTF.

Of note for this clonotype: A junction end diverges from the germline sequence, so it may reflect a read error. This chain connects TRBV7-7 to TRBJ2-5; D unclear. The end of the DNA aligns better with TRBJ2-7, so the J call may be wrong. The germline V gene has CDR1 SSHAT and CDR2 FNYEAQ (reference sequence). This CDR3 has 13 amino acids. The CDR3 sequence: CASSLNSRYEQYF. CDR3 nucleotide sequence: TGTGCTAGCAGCTTGAATAGTAGGTACGAGCAGTACTTC.

This clonotype has more than one count but fewer than ten. The J gene is TRBJ1-5, the V gene TRBV2, with D maybe TRBD1 (5 bases). CDR3 size: 14 residues. V was pared by 7 bases and J by 5 bases, with 15 bases between. Germline CDR1 and CDR2: SNHLY and FYNNEI. CDR3 sequence: CASIERQSDQPQHF. The CDR3 bases are TGTGCCAGCATCGAACGACAGAGTGATCAGCCCCAGCATTTT.